Presented here are 22 T cell receptor beta chains from one specimen sequenced in a study of identical twins. TCRdb passed the 5' RACE reads through MiXCR, listing each CDR3 protein once. The sample shows fewer than 900,000 distinct CDR3 sequences, roughly 20% of them seen only once. The same data also contributed to another study, on T cells expressing NK-cell markers.

Sequencing was carried out using PBMCs. The receptors here all came from a woman between 18 and 29 years old in good health.

There are many counts of this clonotype. The chain employs TRBV19 and TRBJ1-5; a weak D match, TRBD1 (6 bases). The CDR3 is 13 amino acids. The germline CDR1 and CDR2 sequences are LNHDA and SQIVND (reference sequence). Deletions cut 9 bases from V and 4 bases from J, with 13 bases between. The CDR3 reads CASQEGGNQPQHF. The CDR3 DNA sequence: TGTGCCAGCCAAGAGGGGGGGAATCAGCCCCAGCATTTT.

V is TRBV7-2 and J is TRBJ2-1; D assignment may be TRBD1 or TRBD2 (5 bases each). The V gene's germline CDR1 is SGHTA and CDR2 FQGNSA. Trimming left V 5 bases short and J 8 bases short, with 19 bases between. This CDR3 comprises 15 residues. This chain's CDR3 is CASSPKGLASYEQFF. The CDR3 DNA sequence: TGTGCCAGCAGCCCTAAGGGGCTAGCCTCCTATGAGCAGTTCTTC.

The gene calls are TRBV12-3 or TRBV12-4 and TRBJ2-1; TRBD2 might be the D (6 bases). The V gene lost 3 bases and the J gene lost 9 bases, with 12 bases spanning the gap. This CDR3 contains 13 residues. The CDR3 is CASSFLVEGEQFF. CDR3 nucleotides: TGTGCCAGCAGTTTCTTAGTGGAGGGTGAGCAGTTCTTC.

This clonotype showed up many times. For the CDR3, the DNA is TGTGCCAGCAGTTACAATTTACGACAGAAACATCAGCCCCAGCATTTT. It translates to CASSYNLRQKHQPQHF. This chain joins TRBV6-5 and TRBJ1-5, with D perhaps TRBD1 (5 bases). Germline V CDR1 and CDR2: MNHEY, SVGAGI. This CDR3 has 16 residues. V lost 2 bases to trimming and J lost 5 bases, with 16 bases between them.

This chain joins TRBV12-3 or TRBV12-4 and TRBJ1-1; tentative D call: TRBD1 (5 bases). Trimming took off 6 bases at V and 0 bases at J, with 14 bases between the two ends. The CDR3 loop spans 15 amino acids. The CDR3 spells CASRQGSHMNTEAFF. Here the CDR3 DNA reads TGTGCCAGCAGGCAGGGAAGTCACATGAACACTGAAGCTTTCTTT.

This chain joins TRBV9 and TRBJ1-6; D is possibly TRBD1 (6 bases). CDR1 SGDLS and CDR2 YYNGEE come from the germline V gene. This CDR3 spans 18 amino acids. V was cut by 3 bases and J by 0 bases, with 16 bases left in between. CDR3 in DNA: TGTGCCAGCAGCGCACCGGGACACTCCAACTCCTATAATTCACCCCTCCACTTT. Residues: CASSAPGHSNSYNSPLHF.

The rearrangement links TRBV4-3 to TRBJ2-7; the D call may be TRBD1 or TRBD2 (5 bases each). Germline V lookup: CDR1 LGHNA, CDR2 YSLEER. V lost 0 bases to trimming and J lost 6 bases, with 18 bases between them. The CDR3 loop spans 16 amino acids. The CDR3 DNA sequence: TGCGCCAGCAGCCAAGACCCATCGGCAGGGACGGGCGAGCAGTACTTC. Translating gives CASSQDPSAGTGEQYF.

The chain has TRBV9 and TRBJ2-1; tentatively, D is TRBD2 (6 bases). This CDR3 comprises 18 residues. Germline CDR1 and CDR2: SGDLS and YYNGEE. V shed 2 bases and J shed 12 bases, with 30 bases lying between them. The CDR3 here is CASSVFWGEESTSSGQFF. Here the CDR3 DNA reads TGTGCCAGCAGCGTTTTCTGGGGCGAAGAGTCCACTAGCTCCGGGCAGTTCTTC.

The chain couples TRBV12-3 or TRBV12-4 to TRBJ1-3; no firm D call. The CDR3 runs 11 residues. V lost 7 bases to trimming and J lost 7 bases, with 8 bases between them. In DNA, the CDR3 is TGTGCCAGCACCCCATTGAACACCATATATTTT. It codes for CASTPLNTIYF.

The gene calls are TRBV12-3 or TRBV12-4 and TRBJ2-7, with a possible D match to TRBD2 (6 bases). V lost 5 bases to trimming and J lost 2 bases, with 10 bases between them. CDR3 size: 13 residues. Here the CDR3 DNA reads TGTGCCAGCAGTGGGGACTGGCCCTACGAGCAGTACTTC. Translating gives CASSGDWPYEQYF.

This clonotype was recorded a few times. The chain joins TRBV20-1 to TRBJ1-5; possibly TRBD1 for D (6 bases). The germline V and J ends were trimmed by 5 bases and 0 bases, with 11 bases remaining between them. Germline values: CDR1 DFQATT, CDR2 SNEGSKA (reference sequence). The CDR3 contains 14 residues. CDR3 sequence (DNA): TGCAGTGCTCCGCAGGGGAATAGCAATCAGCCCCAGCATTTT. Translating gives CSAPQGNSNQPQHF.

The chain uses TRBV28 and TRBJ1-2; TRBD1 matches 8 bases. Germline-derived CDR1 and CDR2 are MDHEN and SYDVKM. The CDR3 extends over 15 amino acids. Germline trimming cut 4 bases from V and 8 bases from J; bases unmatched to any gene: 12. CDR3 protein: CASSSSPTGEGGYTF. The CDR3 region has the DNA TGTGCCAGCAGTTCAAGCCCGACAGGGGAAGGAGGCTACACCTTC.

The V gene is TRBV7-9, the J gene TRBJ1-1, with D uncertain. Germline V lookup: CDR1 SEHNR, CDR2 FQNEAQ (reference sequence). V shed 2 bases and J shed 1 base, with 14 bases lying between them. The CDR3 consists of 16 residues. The CDR3 protein is CASSLIVGRGNTEAFF. CDR3 coding DNA: TGTGCCAGCAGCTTAATCGTTGGGCGGGGGAACACTGAAGCTTTCTTT.

V is TRBV20-1 and J is TRBJ2-7; 12 nucleotides line up with TRBD2. The CDR3 extends over 12 amino acids. Germline V gene data show CDR1 as DFQATT and CDR2 as SNEGSKA (reference sequence). The V segment lost 3 bases and the J segment 12 bases; nucleotides outside the gene matches: 6. CDR3 sequence (DNA): TGCAGTGCTAGGGAGACTAGCGGGAGTCTGTACTTC. Its translation is CSARETSGSLYF.

In its sample, this clonotype was seen once. V usage is TRBV20-1 and J usage is TRBJ2-1; 12 nucleotides line up with TRBD2. Germline V gene sequence: CDR1 DFQATT, CDR2 SNEGSKA (reference sequence). V shed 5 bases, J shed 4 bases, and the junction held 3 bases outside the gene matches. This CDR3 region has 14 residues. CDR3 bases: TGCAGTGCTTCTAGCGGGAGGGTTTACAATGAGCAGTTCTTC. Translation gives CSASSGRVYNEQFF.

This clonotype was counted ten times or more. The V call is TRBV20-1, the J call TRBJ2-3; 8 bases align to TRBD2. This CDR3 comprises 15 residues. CDR1 and CDR2 (germline): DFQATT, SNEGSKA (reference sequence). Trimming cost V 6 bases and J 0 bases; bases outside gene matches: 8. In DNA, the CDR3 is TGCAGTGCCGGGAGGGGGGAGGGGAGCACAGATACGCAGTATTTT. This translates into CSAGRGEGSTDTQYF.

Only a few counts were recorded for this clonotype. The rearrangement links TRBV3-1 to TRBJ1-3; 7 nucleotides agree with TRBD1. In germline, CDR1 is LGHDT, CDR2 YNNKEL (reference sequence). Trimming took 4 bases from V and 0 from J; bases not matched to a gene: 3. There are 15 residues in the CDR3. CDR3 protein: CASSPGQISGNTIYF. The DNA of the CDR3 is TGTGCCAGCAGCCCGGGACAGATCTCTGGAAACACCATATATTTT.

This chain uses TRBV25-1 with TRBJ1-1, with a weak D call TRBD1 (5 bases). Trimming stripped 5 bases from V and 8 bases from J, with 9 bases between. In germline, CDR1 is MGHDK, CDR2 SYGVNS. This CDR3 has 11 amino acids. The CDR3 sequence is CASSTHREAFF. In nucleotides, the CDR3 is TGTGCCAGCAGTACTCACAGGGAAGCTTTCTTT.

V gene TRBV12-3 or TRBV12-4 combines with J gene TRBJ1-1; weak D call: TRBD1 (6 bases). V was trimmed by 6 bases and J by 11 bases, leaving 16 bases between them. CDR3 size: 12 residues. The CDR3 bases are TGTGCCAGCAGACTTGGAGCAGGGGCGGCTTTCTTT. This encodes CASRLGAGAAFF.

The chain recombines TRBV4-3 with TRBJ2-2, with 9 bases identical to TRBD1. V dropped 0 bases and J dropped 4; count of bases not matched to a gene: 6. The CDR3 is 17 amino acids. Germline V gene sequence: CDR1 LGHNA, CDR2 YSLEER. The CDR3 spells CASSQDPGTGTTGELFF. CDR3 bases: TGCGCCAGCAGCCAAGATCCCGGGACAGGGACCACCGGGGAGCTGTTTTTT.

This clonotype was detected a few times. The chain uses TRBV20-1 and TRBJ1-5; 10 bases map to TRBD1. The CDR3 extends over 16 amino acids. The V and J ends lost 2 bases and 8 bases, in that order; junction bases with no gene match: 12. From germline, CDR1 is DFQATT and CDR2 SNEGSKA (reference sequence). In DNA, the CDR3 is TGCAGTGCTAGATTAATGAGGGACAGGGGCCTTGAGCCCCAGCATTTT. Protein product: CSARLMRDRGLEPQHF.

The chain has TRBV6-5 and TRBJ2-3; no reliable D call. V lost 2 bases, J lost 6 bases, and 9 bases lay in between. The CDR3 has 13 amino acids. The germline CDR1 and CDR2 sequences are MNHEY and SVGAGI. The CDR3 bases are TGTGCCAGCAGTTACCAGCCGGCGGATACGCAGTATTTT. Its translation: CASSYQPADTQYF.